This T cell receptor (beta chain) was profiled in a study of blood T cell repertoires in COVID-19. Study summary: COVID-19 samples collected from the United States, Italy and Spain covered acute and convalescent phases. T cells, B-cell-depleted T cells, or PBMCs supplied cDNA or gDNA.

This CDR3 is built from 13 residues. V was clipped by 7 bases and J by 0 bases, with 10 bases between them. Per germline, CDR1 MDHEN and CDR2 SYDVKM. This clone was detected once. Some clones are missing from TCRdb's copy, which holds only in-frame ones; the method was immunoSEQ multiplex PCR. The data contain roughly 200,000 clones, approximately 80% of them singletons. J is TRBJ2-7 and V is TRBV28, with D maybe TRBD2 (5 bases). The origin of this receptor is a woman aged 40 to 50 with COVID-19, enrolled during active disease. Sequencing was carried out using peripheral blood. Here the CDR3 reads CASTVSGSYEQYF. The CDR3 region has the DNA TGTGCCAGCACCGTCAGCGGCTCCTACGAGCAGTACTTC.